The rows below give T cell receptor beta chains drawn from one sample of a study of shared clonotypes between healthy human individuals. TCRdb keeps only in-frame clones here, not all; method: immunoSEQ multiplex PCR. Among 2 million to 3 million clones listed, over 85% were seen once. Input material: naive CD4+ T cells from PBMCs. The receptors here all came from a man between 18 and 29 years old in good health. Some clones in this sample may be carry-over from other donors' samples. Each CDR3 is given with its conserved first and last residue. A D gene is named only where the DNA matches it firmly. The size field is filled for only some rows; it gives once, few, many or a size class.

TRBJ1-2,NA,NA,TRBV2,TGTGCCAGCAACAACGCCGAGTATGGCTACACCTTC,CASNNAEYGYTF
TRBJ1-1,NA,NA,TRBV2,TGTGCCAGCAGTGAAGCGCTTTGGACCAACACTGAAGCTTTCTTT,CASSEALWTNTEAFF
TRBJ2-7,NA,TRBD2,TRBV19,TGTGCCAGTAGTACCTTAACCGGGACTAGCGGGTCCTACGAGCAGTACTTC,CASSTLTGTSGSYEQYF
TRBJ2-7,NA,NA,TRBV9,TGTGCCAGCAGCGTAGGGAGCTCCGGCAGACCCTACGAGCAGTACTTC,CASSVGSSGRPYEQYF
TRBJ1-3,NA,NA,TRBV28,TGTGCCAGCAGTTTGGGGGACCTCTCTGGAAACACCATATATTTT,CASSLGDLSGNTIYF
TRBJ2-7,NA,TRBD2,TRBV29-1,TGCAGCGTTCGTGGACTAGCGGGTCCCGGCGAGCAGTACTTC,CSVRGLAGPGEQYF
TRBJ2-7,NA,NA,TRBV11-2,TGTGCCAGCAGTCCTCCTCCTCAGGGATACGAGCAGTACTTC,CASSPPPQGYEQYF
TRBJ2-2,NA,TRBD2,TRBV19,TGTGCCAGTAGTAAACCGGGACTAGCGAGAAGGACCGGGGAGCTGTTTTTT,CASSKPGLARRTGELFF
TRBJ1-2,NA,NA,TRBV11-2,TGTGCCAGCAGCTTTAGGAGGAGTTATGGCTACACCTTC,CASSFRRSYGYTF
TRBJ2-7,NA,NA,TRBV28,TGTGCCAGCAGTTTAGGGGGAACCTCCTACGAGCAGTACTTC,CASSLGGTSYEQYF
TRBJ2-1,NA,NA,TRBV7-6,TGTGCCAGCAGCCACCTCCTTCGGGGAGTTAGGTACAATGAGCAGTTCTTC,CASSHLLRGVRYNEQFF
TRBJ2-5,once,NA,TRBV7-8,TGTGCCAGCAGCTCAGGGAGGGGGGGCACGGAGACCCAGTACTTC,CASSSGRGGTETQYF
TRBJ2-7,once,TRBD2,TRBV11-2,TGTGCCAGCAGCTTAGTCCAGGGACTAGCGGGCTACGAGCAGTACTTC,CASSLVQGLAGYEQYF
TRBJ2-7,NA,TRBD1,TRBV5-6,TGTGCCAGCAGCCCGGCCGGGACAGGGAGATACGAGCAGTACTTC,CASSPAGTGRYEQYF
TRBJ1-2,NA,NA,TRBV11-2,TGTGCCAGCAGCCCCAGGGGTGGGCCTGGATCTAACTATGGCTACACCTTC,CASSPRGGPGSNYGYTF
TRBJ2-3,NA,NA,TRBV30,TGTGCCTGGAGTACCCCAGATACGCAGTATTTT,CAWSTPDTQYF
TRBJ2-7,NA,NA,TRBV10-3,TGTGCCATCAGTGACGATGCGGACGTACGTTCGCAGTACTTC,CAISDDADVRSQYF
TRBJ2-1,NA,TRBD1,TRBV6-5,TGTGCCAGCAGTTCGAGACAGGGAGCCACCTACAATGAGCAGTTCTTC,CASSSRQGATYNEQFF
TRBJ1-2,NA,TRBD1,TRBV15,TGTGCCACCAGCAGAGAGGGGACAGGGCTTCACTATGGCTACACCTTC,CATSREGTGLHYGYTF
TRBJ2-7,NA,TRBD2,TRBV10-3,TGTGCCACCTGTGCCGACATCGGCGGGAGTCACGAGCAGTACTTC,CATCADIGGSHEQYF
TRBJ1-5,NA,TRBD1,TRBV19,TGTGCCAGTAGGCGGGACAGGCAATATAGCAATCAGCCCCAGCATTTT,CASRRDRQYSNQPQHF
TRBJ2-7,NA,TRBD2,TRBV28,TGTGCCAGCAGTTTAAGGGCGTGGGGTGGGACTAGCTACGAGCAGTACTTC,CASSLRAWGGTSYEQYF
TRBJ2-7,NA,NA,TRBV6-5,TGTGCCAGCAGTCCCACGGGGGCCTCCTCCTACGAGCAGTACTTC,CASSPTGASSYEQYF
TRBJ2-1,NA,NA,TRBV28,TGTGCCAGCAGTTTGTCTTACGGCGAGCAGTTCTTC,CASSLSYGEQFF
TRBJ1-1,NA,NA,TRBV29-1,TGCAGCGTTGGGGGCAGGCGCAACGAAGCTTTCTTT,CSVGGRRNEAFF
TRBJ2-7,NA,NA,TRBV5-5,TGTGCCAGCAGCTTGGAGGCCAGGCCCTACGAGCAGTACTTC,CASSLEARPYEQYF
TRBJ1-1,NA,TRBD1,TRBV5-1,TGCGCCAGCAGCGCCCAACAGGGGGGTGGCACTGAAGCTTTCTTT,CASSAQQGGGTEAFF
TRBJ2-5,NA,TRBD1,TRBV29-1,TGCAGCACCGGACAGGGACAAGAGACCCAGTACTTC,CSTGQGQETQYF
TRBJ2-3,NA,TRBD1,TRBV5-1,TGCGCCAGCGGCGGATTAGGACAGGGAATGAGCACAGATACGCAGTATTTT,CASGGLGQGMSTDTQYF
TRBJ2-5,NA,NA,TRBV29-1,TGCAGCGTTGAAGATCCGGGGATTGGGGAGACCCAGTACTTC,CSVEDPGIGETQYF
TRBJ2-7,once,NA,TRBV9,TGTGCCAGCAGCCCCCGGTCATTCCCCAACGAGCAGTACTTC,CASSPRSFPNEQYF
TRBJ2-3,NA,NA,TRBV29-1,TGCAGCGTTGGGCGGGACTTTACAGATACGCAGTATTTT,CSVGRDFTDTQYF
TRBJ2-7,NA,NA,TRBV18,TGTGCCAGCCAACAGGCCTACTCCTACGAGCAGTACTTC,CASQQAYSYEQYF
TRBJ1-3,NA,NA,TRBV27,TGTGCCAGCAGTATCAGGGGCTCTGGAAACACCATATATTTT,CASSIRGSGNTIYF
TRBJ2-7,once,NA,TRBV5-1,TGCGCCAGCAGCTTGGAACAGGGTGGATACGAGCAGTACTTC,CASSLEQGGYEQYF
TRBJ2-3,NA,NA,TRBV5-1,TGCGCCAGCAGCCAAATCCCCTTGGGGGGCGCAAGCACAGATACGCAGTATTTT,CASSQIPLGGASTDTQYF
TRBJ2-7,NA,TRBD2,TRBV11-2,TGTGCCAGCAGCCCACGGACTAGCGGGTGGTTGGTTGTCTACGAGCAGTACTTC,CASSPRTSGWLVVYEQYF
TRBJ2-7,NA,NA,TRBV5-1,TGCGCCAGCGGGGTACAGGGATCCTACGAGCAGTACTTC,CASGVQGSYEQYF
TRBJ1-1,NA,NA,TRBV7-9,TGTGCCAGCAGCTATGGGGGGGACGAAGCTTTCTTT,CASSYGGDEAFF
TRBJ2-2,NA,TRBD2,TRBV28,TGTGCCAGCAGATCACGGGCTAGCGGGAGGACCGGGGAGCTGTTTTTT,CASRSRASGRTGELFF
TRBJ2-7,NA,NA,TRBV5-1,TGCGCCAGCAGCTTAACGCGGAGCGGCTCCTACGAGCAGCACTTC,CASSLTRSGSYEQHF
TRBJ2-7,NA,NA,TRBV25-1,TGTGCCAGCAGTGAATCGCCCGCCCCTGGTCCCTACGAGCAGTACTTC,CASSESPAPGPYEQYF
TRBJ2-5,NA,TRBD2,TRBV28,TGTGCCAGCACCAGACTAGCGGGAGGGGTAGAGACCCAGTACTTC,CASTRLAGGVETQYF
TRBJ2-1,once,TRBD1,TRBV5-1,TGCGCCAGCAGCTTGGTGCCCGGGACAGGGGAGCATACCTTGGGGCAGTTCTTC,CASSLVPGTGEHTLGQFF
TRBJ2-2,NA,NA,TRBV4-1,TGCGCCAGCAGCCCCATAGCGGCGAACACCGGGGAGCTGTTTTTT,CASSPIAANTGELFF
TRBJ2-1,NA,TRBD1,TRBV9,TGTGCCAGCAGCGTAGCTACAGGGGCCAAGTTGTTTTCCTACAATGAGCAGTTCTTC,CASSVATGAKLFSYNEQFF